Shown below are 2 T cell receptor beta chains from a single sample sequenced in a study of shared clonotypes between healthy human individuals. Sequencing was performed with immunoSEQ multiplex PCR; in TCRdb, only in-frame clones are kept and a portion is missing. The table records about 980,000 clones, less than 85% of them present only once. Sequencing was done on a sample of memory CD4+ T cells sorted from blood. The sample's subset: CD45RA-negative fraction. All receptors come from a man aged 18 to 30 in good health.

This chain joins TRBV5-1 and TRBJ1-2; 9 nucleotides agree with TRBD1. CDR3 size: 12 residues. V trimming: 3 bases; J trimming: 13 bases; junction bases outside the gene matches: 7. The germline CDR1 and CDR2 sequences are SGHRS and YFSETQ. CDR3 DNA sequence: TGCGCCAGCAGCTGGGATGGACAGGGGTTCACCTTC. It yields the protein CASSWDGQGFTF.

The CDR3: CASGRTDTQYF. CDR3 DNA: TGTGCCAGTGGCCGCACAGATACGCAGTATTTT. The chain uses TRBV5-6 and TRBJ2-3; D uncertain. This CDR3 spans 11 amino acids. Trimming removed 8 bases from V and 1 base from J, with 5 bases in between. Per the germline V gene, CDR1 is SGHDT and CDR2 is YYEEEE.